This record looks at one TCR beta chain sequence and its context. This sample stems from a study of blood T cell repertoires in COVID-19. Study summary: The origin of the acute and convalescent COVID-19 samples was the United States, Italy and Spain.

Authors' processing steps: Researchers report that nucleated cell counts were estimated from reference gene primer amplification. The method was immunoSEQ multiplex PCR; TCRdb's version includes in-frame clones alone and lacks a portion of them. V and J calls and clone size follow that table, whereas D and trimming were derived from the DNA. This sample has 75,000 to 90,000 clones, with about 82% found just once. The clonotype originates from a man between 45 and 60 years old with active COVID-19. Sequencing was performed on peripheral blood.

CDR3 sequence: CASSPLFAGELFF. CDR3 bases: TGTGCCAGCTCACCCCTCTTCGCCGGGGAGCTGTTTTTT. The chain has TRBV18 and TRBJ2-2; D gene ambiguous. The V gene lost 3 bases and the J gene lost 6 bases, with 8 bases spanning the gap. Per the germline V gene, CDR1 is KGHSH and CDR2 is LQKENI. The CDR3 runs to 13 residues.